The 22 T cell receptor beta chains in this list originate from one sample, sequenced in a study of cytotoxic CD8 clonotypes in ibrutinib-treated CLL. Clones were read by immunoSEQ multiplex PCR, and TCRdb kept only the in-frame ones, dropping some. The sample holds 330,000 or so clones; over 60% are singletons and the top ten take about 5.9%. The sample consisted of PBMCs, taken after 36 months of ibrutinib treatment. These receptors came from a human donor with chronic lymphocytic leukemia.

The CDR3 nucleotides are TGTGCCAGCAGTTTATCAGGGGGCATCAATCAGCCCCAGCATTTT. Residues: CASSLSGGINQPQHF. The V call is TRBV28, the J call TRBJ1-5; 8 nucleotides line up with TRBD1. Germline lookup yields CDR1 MDHEN and CDR2 SYDVKM. V lost 1 base to trimming and J lost 3 bases; unmatched junction nucleotides: 2. This CDR3 is built from 15 residues.

The table lists this clone with a few counts. The CDR3 protein is CASSLAKTPSTDTQYF. CDR3 sequence (DNA): TGCGCCAGCAGCTTGGCCAAGACCCCTAGCACAGATACGCAGTATTTT. The V call is TRBV5-1, the J call TRBJ2-3; unclear D gene. V gave up 0 bases and J gave up 0 bases, with 11 bases separating them. The CDR3 runs 16 residues. Per the germline V gene, CDR1 is SGHRS and CDR2 is YFSETQ.

Note on this clone: Germline is not matched at one junction end, which may reflect a read error. V gene TRBV7-2 combines with J gene TRBJ2-4, with D perhaps TRBD1 or TRBD2 (5 bases each). This CDR3 has 11 amino acids. Germline V gene data show CDR1 as SGHTA and CDR2 as FQGNSA. CDR3 DNA: TGTGCCAGCAGCTTATCGGACGGGACCGGGTTC. Amino acids: CASSLSDGTGF.

The chain links TRBV27 to TRBJ2-1; 7 positions agree with TRBD2. CDR3 size: 15 residues. Germline V gene lookup returns CDR1 MNHEY and CDR2 SMNVEV (reference sequence). J gave up 7 bases and V 5 bases, and 11 bases lay outside the gene matches. CDR3 region: CASSVGSGTTNEQFF. CDR3 DNA: TGTGCCAGCAGTGTAGGGTCCGGGACTACGAATGAGCAGTTCTTC.

This sequence joins TRBV6-5 and TRBJ1-6; the D gene is possibly TRBD1 (6 bases). The CDR3 totals 12 residues. V was shortened by 2 bases and J by 14 bases, with 10 bases between the two germline ends. Germline CDR1 is MNHEY and CDR2 is SVGAGI. The CDR3 protein is CASSYPGQTLHF. The DNA for the CDR3 is TGTGCCAGCAGTTACCCGGGACAAACCCTCCACTTT.

The chain is built from TRBV9 and TRBJ1-2; D uncertain. Trimming left V 2 bases short and J 0 bases short, with 5 bases between. Germline V gene sequence: CDR1 SGDLS, CDR2 YYNGEE. This CDR3 is 13 amino acids long. Here the CDR3 reads CASSVSSNYGYTF. The CDR3 nucleotides are TGTGCCAGCAGCGTGTCTTCTAACTATGGCTACACCTTC.

The chain couples TRBV4-1 to TRBJ2-3, with D hard to call. V lost 0 bases and J 2 bases, leaving 6 bases between the germline ends. Germline lookup yields CDR1 MGHRA and CDR2 YSYEKL. The CDR3 totals 14 residues. CDR3: CASSQDLPTDTQYF. As DNA, the CDR3 is TGCGCCAGCAGCCAAGATCTCCCCACAGATACGCAGTATTTT.

This clone was seen a few times. This rearrangement joins TRBV2 to TRBJ1-2; D is undetermined. Germline loops: CDR1 SNHLY, CDR2 FYNNEI. The CDR3 has 13 residues. Trimming shortened V by 10 bases and J by 5 bases, and 17 bases separated the two germline ends. The CDR3 DNA follows: TGTGCCACCACCGTTGGAGCTCGGTATGGCTACACCTTC. As protein: CATTVGARYGYTF.

The rearrangement links TRBV2 to TRBJ1-2; D gene ambiguous. Germline V CDR1 and CDR2: SNHLY, FYNNEI. V was pared by 6 bases and J by 7 bases, with 21 bases between. CDR3 length equals 15 residues. The CDR3 sequence is CASRGWEGTEVGYTF. DNA for the CDR3: TGTGCCAGCAGGGGGTGGGAGGGAACAGAGGTTGGCTACACCTTC.

The chain is built from TRBV4-2 and TRBJ1-2; D may be TRBD1 (5 bases). The V gene's germline CDR1 is LGHNA and CDR2 YNFKEQ. This CDR3 contains 16 residues. Between the trimmed V and J ends, which lost 1 base and 8 bases, there was a span of 20 bases. In nucleotides, the CDR3 is TGTGCCAGCAGCCAAGCCTTCGGGGGAGTCTTGAAAGGCTACACCTTC. Its protein product is CASSQAFGGVLKGYTF.

The rearrangement joins TRBV5-1 to TRBJ1-3; 9 bases align to TRBD1. The germline V gene has CDR1 SGHRS and CDR2 YFSETQ. This CDR3 is built from 17 residues. V gave up 2 bases and J gave up 3 bases; unmatched junction bases: 9. CDR3 nucleotide sequence: TGCGCCAGCAGCTTCCACACCGGGACAGGGCATGGAAACACCATATATTTT. Protein product: CASSFHTGTGHGNTIYF.

The chain employs TRBV10-3 and TRBJ2-3, with D unresolved. From germline, CDR1 is ENHRY and CDR2 SYGVKD. V was pared by 2 bases and J by 4 bases, with 7 bases between. This CDR3 contains 13 residues. CDR3 nucleotide sequence: TGTGCCATCAGTGAGGGCCAGTCAGATACGCAGTATTTT. Protein: CAISEGQSDTQYF.

The J gene is TRBJ2-5, the V gene TRBV10-3; TRBD1 agrees at 7 bases. V trimming: 2 bases; J trimming: 3 bases; junction bases outside the gene matches: 3. Germline-derived CDR1 and CDR2 are ENHRY and SYGVKD. The CDR3 has 14 residues. The CDR3 coding sequence is TGTGCCATCAGTGAGGAGGGGGCAGAAGAGACCCAGTACTTC. This codes for CAISEEGAEETQYF.

This clone has only a few counts. The chain carries TRBV19 and TRBJ2-1; D gene unclear. Germline CDR1 LNHDA, CDR2 SQIVND (reference sequence). The CDR3 totals 13 residues. V was shortened by 2 bases and J by 4 bases, with 6 bases between the two germline ends. In DNA, the CDR3 is TGTGCCAGTAGTATAACACGTTACAATGAGCAGTTCTTC. Translating gives CASSITRYNEQFF.

As DNA, the CDR3 is TGTGCCAGCTCACCACCACAGGGATCCGAGCAGTACTTC. Its translation is CASSPPQGSEQYF. The chain joins TRBV18 to TRBJ2-7, with D maybe TRBD1 (6 bases). Germline values: CDR1 KGHSH, CDR2 LQKENI. V lost 0 bases and J lost 6, with 9 bases in between. The CDR3 is made up of 13 amino acids. Using reference TRBV18 and TRBJ2-7 for the parts outside the CDR3, the full variable domain is NAGVMQNPRHLVRRRGQEARLRCSPMKGHSHVYWYRQLPEEGLKFMVYLQKENIIDESGMPKERFSAEFPKEGPSILRIQQVVRGDSAAYFCASSPPQGSEQYFGPGTRLTVT.

This chain joins TRBV7-9 and TRBJ2-1; 7 nucleotides agree with TRBD2. The ends lost 4 bases at V and 2 bases at J; junction bases unmatched: 8. The CDR3 spans 16 residues. CDR1 SEHNR and CDR2 FQNEAQ come from the germline V gene (reference sequence). This CDR3 is CASSSYWEGPYNEQFF. The CDR3 nucleotides are TGTGCCAGCAGCTCCTATTGGGAGGGCCCCTACAATGAGCAGTTCTTC.

This clone has only a few counts. V usage is TRBV27 and J usage is TRBJ2-7; 11 nucleotides match TRBD1. The CDR3 spans 15 residues. The germline V gene encodes CDR1 MNHEY and CDR2 SMNVEV (reference sequence). Unmatched junction bases numbered 7, after V lost 5 bases and J lost 4 bases. CDR3: CASSPWTGGPYEQYF. CDR3 nucleotides: TGTGCCAGCAGTCCCTGGACAGGGGGCCCTTACGAGCAGTACTTC.

This clone has just a few counts. The chain uses TRBV2 and TRBJ1-2; D possibly corresponds to TRBD1 (6 bases). V shed 6 bases and J shed 2 bases, with 13 bases lying between them. From germline, CDR1 is SNHLY and CDR2 FYNNEI. There are 14 residues in the CDR3. Here the CDR3 DNA reads TGTGCCAGCAGAGTTGACAGGTACAACTATGGCTACACCTTC. Amino acids: CASRVDRYNYGYTF. Combining the CDR3 with reference TRBV2 and TRBJ1-2 gives the whole variable domain EPEVTQTPSHQVTQMGQEVILRCVPISNHLYFYWYRQILGQKVEFLVSFYNNEISEKSEIFDDQFSVERPDGSNFTLKIRSTKLEDSAMYFCASRVDRYNYGYTFGSGTRLTVV.

This sequence joins TRBV25-1 and TRBJ2-4; maybe TRBD1 (6 bases). V was shortened by 8 bases and J by 1 base, with 21 bases between the two germline ends. This CDR3 contains 17 residues. Germline CDR1 MGHDK, CDR2 SYGVNS. The CDR3 sequence is CASPDQEQGSAKNIQYF. CDR3 nucleotide sequence: TGTGCCAGCCCGGACCAGGAGCAGGGGAGTGCCAAAAACATTCAGTACTTC.

This clone was observed once. This CDR3 is also generated by other DNA sequences in the sample. This chain uses TRBV6-5 with TRBJ2-7; weak D call: TRBD1 (6 bases). Looked up from germline, CDR1 is MNHEY and CDR2 is SVGAGI. The CDR3 is 12 residues long. Trimming stripped 6 bases from V and 4 bases from J, with 10 bases between. CDR3 DNA sequence: TGTGCCAGCAGCCTACAGGGATACGAGCAGTACTTC. This codes for CASSLQGYEQYF.

This rearrangement joins TRBV6-6 to TRBJ2-3; 11 bases align to TRBD1. The CDR3 totals 16 residues. Unmatched junction bases numbered 6, after V lost 2 bases and J lost 5 bases. The germline V gene has CDR1 MNHNY and CDR2 SVGAGI (reference sequence). The CDR3 loop reads CASSYRGQGAGDTQYF. In nucleotides, the CDR3 is TGTGCCAGCAGTTACCGCGGACAGGGGGCGGGAGATACGCAGTATTTT.

On this clone: At one boundary the junction diverges from the germline segment, which might be a read error. The chain couples TRBV9 to TRBJ2-2; 7 bases line up with TRBD1. The CDR3 runs 17 residues. CDR1 and CDR2 from the germline V gene are SGDLS and YYNGEE. The CDR3 sequence: CASSVGGRGQYTGELFF. DNA of the CDR3: TGCGCCAGCAGCGTAGGTGGAAGGGGACAGTACACCGGGGAGCTGTTTTTT.